This T cell receptor beta chain was profiled in a study of T cells in Graves' hyperthyroidism and ophthalmopathy. Comment on this clonotype: Its cognate antigen is unknown.

Authors of the study amplified TCR beta CDR3 regions from RNA transcripts. The study used the HTBI primer set for a first-round RT-PCR of the TCR CDR3. Using its own MiXCR run on the multiplex PCR reads, TCRdb lists one record per CDR3 protein. The top ten hold more than 7% of the sample, which has hundreds of thousands of distinct CDR3 sequences, 45% seen once. General study points: In blood, most of the thyroid clonotypes expanded above 0.001 were also present. Ophthalmopathy prediction by the model preceded onset by a median approximately six months.

The CDR3 contains 15 residues. CDR1 is SGHRS and CDR2 is YFSETQ in the germline V gene. Trimming pared 0 bases from V and 5 bases from J, leaving 14 bases between. Sequenced sample: peripheral blood or thyroid tissue (not recorded which). The receptor comes from an adult man with Graves' disease, either hyperthyroidism or ophthalmopathy (not recorded which). The chain is built from TRBV5-1 and TRBJ1-1; maybe TRBD1 (6 bases). For the CDR3, the DNA is TGCGCCAGCAGCTTGGTAGGGCAGGGGATTACTGAAGCTTTCTTT. Translated: CASSLVGQGITEAFF.